Listed below are T cell receptor beta chains from one sample, sequenced in a study of blood T cell repertoires in COVID-19. Clones were sequenced by immunoSEQ multiplex PCR, and TCRdb holds only the in-frame ones, with some missing. Of about 160,000 clones in the sample, 85% were seen once. The sample consisted of peripheral blood. The origin of the receptors is a man aged 40-49 years with acute or convalescent COVID-19. The conserved cysteine and the conserved F or W are not part of the CDR3 here.

TRBV21-1,ASSTHGGGGNQPQH
TRBV4-1,ASSQATGLPSNEQF
TRBV2,ASSLSRTGSNYGYT
TRBV12-3/TRBV12-4,ASRFASETQY
TRBV6-1,ASSEATFTGELF
TRBV2,ASSAQANTGELF
TRBV11-2,ASSSSRTGGLEQY
TRBV30,AWSRSGTKTQY
TRBV29-1,SALLAGVPKGETQY
TRBV6-5,ASSPRGGTYGYT
TRBV3-1/TRBV3-2,ASSPVAGSPTDTQY
TRBV21-1,ASNGGRGSYNEQF
TRBV10-2,ASSERTGTYEQY
TRBV4-1,ASSPHVERTYNEQF
TRBV27,ASSLAMSSYNEQF
TRBV3-1/TRBV3-2,ASSQDGAGSYGYT
TRBV4-2,ASSQASRINEQY
TRBV27,ASRTGGLNEKLF